This TCR beta chain came from a study of blood T cell repertoires in COVID-19. Study-wide background: Donors in the United States, Italy and Spain gave samples during acute or convalescent COVID-19. In each case, the material was cDNA or gDNA derived from T cells, B-cell-depleted T cells, or PBMCs.

Germline V gene data show CDR1 as SGHRS and CDR2 as YFSETQ. V was shortened by 3 bases and J by 2 bases, with 14 bases between the two germline ends. This CDR3 has 15 residues. Original handling: Using reference gene primer amplification, nucleated cell counts were estimated. Only in-frame clones appear in the TCRdb table, and some are missing; sequencing was by immunoSEQ multiplex PCR. V and J calls and clone size are as listed in that table; D and trimming were resolved from the DNA. The sample has roughly 52,000 clones; roughly 85% are singletons. A few counts support this clone. This sequence was found in a human donor in a cohort sampled during active COVID-19. The sequencing input was peripheral blood. The rearrangement uses TRBV5-1 and TRBJ2-5; D is possibly TRBD2 (5 bases). CDR3 loop: CASSSPSGNQETQYF. As DNA, the CDR3 is TGCGCCAGCAGCTCTCCCTCCGGGAATCAAGAGACCCAGTACTTC.